Here is one T cell receptor (beta chain) with its context. V was trimmed by 5 bases and J by 5 bases, leaving 10 bases between them. This CDR3 comprises 13 residues. Germline V lookup: CDR1 LNHDA, CDR2 SQIVND (reference sequence). This sample stems from a study of blood T cell repertoires in COVID-19. For the study at large: Italy, Spain and the United States were the sources of the convalescent and acute COVID-19 samples. The analysed material was cDNA or gDNA that came from T cells, B-cell-depleted T cells, or PBMCs.

Clones were read by immunoSEQ multiplex PCR, and TCRdb kept only the in-frame ones, dropping some. This sample has some 300,000 clones, with about 87% found just once. What was sequenced was peripheral blood. The receptor was isolated from an older man with acute or convalescent COVID-19. The chain employs TRBV19 and TRBJ1-5, with D perhaps matching TRBD1 (6 bases). The CDR3 loop reads CASSGDIYQPQHF. The DNA for the CDR3 is TGTGCCAGTAGTGGGGACATTTATCAGCCCCAGCATTTT.